Following are 8 T cell receptor beta chains from one sample sequenced in a study of cytomegalovirus exposure and HLA in healthy donors. Both 60 Vbeta primers and 13 Jbeta primers went into the PCR. Repertoires were generated with immunoSEQ multiplex PCR, while TCRdb's copy carries only in-frame clones and drops some. Recorded for this sample: about 87,000 clones. The specimen sequenced was PBMCs. These receptor sequences come from a man in his fifties or sixties in good health and CMV-seropositive.

The chain has TRBV7-2 and TRBJ2-1; possibly TRBD2 for D (6 bases). Germline V lookup: CDR1 SGHTA, CDR2 FQGNSA. Trimming left V 1 base short and J 12 bases short, with 13 bases between. This CDR3 comprises 13 residues. Here the CDR3 DNA reads TGTGCCAGCAGCTTAGTACGAGCGGGCCCGCAGTTCTTC. This encodes CASSLVRAGPQFF.

The CDR3 loop reads CASSDRDRGNTEAFF. The CDR3 DNA reads TGCGCCAGCAGTGACCGGGACAGGGGCAACACTGAAGCTTTCTTT. The chain recombines TRBV10-1 with TRBJ1-1; 10 bases line up with TRBD1. Per the germline V gene, CDR1 is WNHNN and CDR2 is SYGVQD (reference sequence). CDR3 size: 15 residues. V shed 3 bases, J shed 2 bases, and the junction held 3 bases outside the gene matches.

The chain is built from TRBV7-2 and TRBJ2-3; no clear D gene. The CDR3 loop spans 13 amino acids. Between the trimmed V and J ends, which lost 0 bases and 2 bases, there was a span of 3 bases. Germline values: CDR1 SGHTA, CDR2 FQGNSA. As DNA, the CDR3 is TGTGCCAGCAGCTTAGCCTACACAGATACGCAGTATTTT. Translating it yields CASSLAYTDTQYF.

The CDR3 is CASSYGQATEAFF. The CDR3 coding sequence is TGTGCCAGCAGTTACGGACAGGCAACTGAAGCTTTCTTT. The chain couples TRBV6-5 to TRBJ1-1, with 7 nucleotides matching TRBD1. The CDR3 totals 13 residues. The V gene's germline CDR1 is MNHEY and CDR2 SVGAGI. V dropped 2 bases and J dropped 5; count of bases not matched to a gene: 2.

For the CDR3, the DNA is TGTGCCAGCAGCTTAGATACAGGGGGCTACGAGCAGTACGTC. Translation: CASSLDTGGYEQYV. The V and J genes are TRBV11-2 and TRBJ2-7; TRBD1 matches at 8 bases. The CDR3 consists of 14 residues. J lost 3 bases, V lost 0 bases, and 1 base had no gene match. Germline values: CDR1 SGHAT, CDR2 FQNNGV.

The chain combines TRBV18 with TRBJ2-3; D might be TRBD2 (6 bases). The CDR3 loop spans 16 amino acids. Germline V lookup: CDR1 KGHSH, CDR2 LQKENI. V lost 6 bases and J lost 0, with 16 bases in between. The CDR3 region is CASSTLPSGSTDTQYF. The CDR3 nucleotides are TGTGCCAGCTCCACCCTTCCCAGCGGGAGCACAGATACGCAGTATTTT.

The chain uses TRBV11-2 and TRBJ2-2; tentatively, D is TRBD1 (5 bases). CDR3 length equals 14 residues. From germline, CDR1 is SGHAT and CDR2 FQNNGV. The V and J ends lost 5 bases and 6 bases respectively, with 13 bases between them. CDR3 loop: CASSPGRAAGELFF. CDR3 DNA sequence: TGTGCCAGCAGCCCAGGGCGTGCAGCCGGGGAGCTGTTTTTT. The variable domain in full, completed from reference TRBV11-2 and TRBJ2-2, reads EAGVAQSPRYKIIEKRQSVAFWCNPISGHATLYWYQQILGQGPKLLIQFQNNGVVDDSQLPKDRFSAERLKGVDSTLKIQPAKLEDSAVYLCASSPGRAAGELFFGEGSRLTVL.

This chain links TRBV18 with TRBJ2-7; D uncertain. Trimming stripped 2 bases from V and 3 bases from J, with 11 bases between. The germline V gene encodes CDR1 KGHSH and CDR2 LQKENI. The CDR3 spans 14 residues. The CDR3 sequence is CASSPSGNGYEQYF. The CDR3 nucleotides read TGTGCCAGCTCACCATCGGGTAATGGCTACGAGCAGTACTTC.